These 30 T cell receptor beta chains were all obtained from the same sample, sequenced in a study of graft-versus-host responses after intestinal transplantation. Libraries were prepared by immunoSEQ multiplex PCR; TCRdb keeps only in-frame clonotypes and omits some of them. The sample carries more than 65,000 clones, 85% to 95% recorded once. No antigen is known for these receptors. Specimen: unstimulated CD8+ T cells sorted from spleen or lymph node cells, collected before intestinal transplant. Receptor source: a human donor who received an intestinal transplant.

This sequence joins TRBV6-5 and TRBJ1-5, with D tentatively TRBD1 (6 bases). CDR3 length: 16 amino acids. Between the trimmed V and J ends, which lost 0 bases and 5 bases, there was a span of 14 bases. Per germline, CDR1 MNHEY and CDR2 SVGAGI. The CDR3 sequence: CASSYSIQGDHQPQHF. CDR3 DNA: TGTGCCAGCAGTTACTCGATACAGGGAGACCATCAGCCCCAGCATTTT.

The chain joins TRBV10-2 to TRBJ1-2, with D perhaps TRBD1 (6 bases). V was shortened by 3 bases and J by 3 bases, with 14 bases between the two germline ends. The CDR3 is 15 amino acids. CDR1 is WSHSY, CDR2 SAAADI, per germline. The CDR3 loop reads CASSEFPQGYYGYTF. The CDR3 nucleotides are TGCGCCAGCAGTGAATTCCCGCAGGGGTACTATGGCTACACCTTC.

This chain joins TRBV13 and TRBJ2-2, with D uncertain. CDR3 length: 18 amino acids. Germline CDR1 reads PRHDT; CDR2 reads FYEKMQ (reference sequence). V was trimmed by 4 bases and J by 1 base, leaving 19 bases between them. The CDR3 bases are TGTGCCAGCAGCTCTGGGTCAATTAGTAGGGAGAACACCGGGGAGCTGTTTTTT. Its protein is CASSSGSISRENTGELFF.

This chain joins TRBV25-1 and TRBJ2-1, with 9 bases fitting TRBD2. V shed 7 bases, J shed 2 bases, and the junction held 6 bases outside the gene matches. This CDR3 is 15 amino acids long. CDR1 and CDR2 (germline): MGHDK, SYGVNS. The CDR3 sequence: CASTEGTSPYNEQFF. CDR3 nucleotide sequence: TGTGCCAGCACCGAGGGGACTAGCCCCTACAATGAGCAGTTCTTC.

The chain combines TRBV4-1 with TRBJ2-1, with D possibly being TRBD2 (6 bases). The germline V gene encodes CDR1 MGHRA and CDR2 YSYEKL. V lost 1 base, J lost 8 bases, and 15 bases lay in between. The CDR3 is 15 residues long. The CDR3 loop reads CASSQVLSGVHEQFF. As DNA, the CDR3 is TGCGCCAGCAGCCAAGTCCTCTCGGGGGTACATGAGCAGTTCTTC.

V is TRBV29-1 and J is TRBJ2-7, with D possibly called TRBD1 or TRBD2 (5 bases each). The V gene lost 3 bases and the J gene lost 2 bases, with 11 bases spanning the gap. Germline CDR1 SQVTM, CDR2 ANQGSEA. There are 13 residues in the CDR3. CDR3 sequence reads: CSVDGGPAYEQYF. For the CDR3, the DNA is TGCAGCGTTGATGGGGGTCCAGCCTACGAGCAGTACTTC.

This chain connects TRBV4-1 to TRBJ2-7; D uncertain. Trimming took off 1 base at V and 4 bases at J, with 5 bases between the two ends. Germline CDR1 is MGHRA and CDR2 is YSYEKL. The CDR3 has 12 residues. The CDR3 reads CASSQVGYEQYF. In DNA, the CDR3 is TGCGCCAGCAGCCAAGTGGGTTACGAGCAGTACTTC.

V gene TRBV4-1 combines with J gene TRBJ2-7, with D unresolved. The germline V gene encodes CDR1 MGHRA and CDR2 YSYEKL. Trimming took 1 base from V and 2 from J, leaving 21 bases between them. The CDR3 consists of 18 residues. The CDR3 nucleotides read TGCGCCAGCAGCCAAGGCAGACAATTCAACCCGTTAACCTACGAGCAGTACTTC. Its protein product is CASSQGRQFNPLTYEQYF.

The chain couples TRBV15 to TRBJ1-1, with 9 nucleotides matching TRBD1. The CDR3 extends over 16 amino acids. V was pared by 1 base and J by 3 bases, with 6 bases of the junction left unmatched. Per the germline V gene, CDR1 is LNHNV and CDR2 is YYDKDF (reference sequence). CDR3 sequence reads: CATSRGWTGVDTEAFF. The CDR3 DNA is TGTGCCACCAGCAGAGGCTGGACAGGGGTTGACACTGAAGCTTTCTTT.

This rearrangement joins TRBV5-1 to TRBJ2-3; 8 positions agree with TRBD2. Germline loops: CDR1 SGHRS, CDR2 YFSETQ. The CDR3 spans 16 residues. V lost 2 bases and J lost 3; bases outside the gene matches: 8. CDR3 sequence (DNA): TGCGCCAGCAGCTTAGCCGCGGGGGGCTGGACAGATACGCAGTATTTT. This codes for CASSLAAGGWTDTQYF. The full variable domain, rest sourced from reference TRBV5-1 and TRBJ2-3, is KAGVTQTPRYLIKTRGQQVTLSCSPISGHRSVSWYQQTPGQGLQFLFEYFSETQRNKGNFPGRFSGRQFSNSRSEMNVSTLELGDSALYLCASSLAAGGWTDTQYFGPGTRLTVL.

The V call is TRBV27, the J call TRBJ2-5; TRBD2 aligns across 8 bases. V lost 4 bases and J lost 5; bases outside the gene matches: 6. Germline V gene data show CDR1 as MNHEY and CDR2 as SMNVEV (reference sequence). There are 14 residues in the CDR3. As DNA, the CDR3 is TGTGCCAGCAGTTGGCGGGGGGCAGGGGAGACCCAGTACTTC. Translation gives CASSWRGAGETQYF.

A single count supports this clone. The chain combines TRBV6-4 with TRBJ1-2, with D maybe TRBD1 (5 bases). Germline CDR1 and CDR2: MRHNA and SNTAGT. The CDR3 is made up of 14 amino acids. The V end lost 2 bases, the J end lost 7 bases, and 14 bases lay between the germline ends. CDR3 sequence (DNA): TGTGCCAGCAGTGACGGGGCAGGGACCTCTGGCTACACCTTC. Its protein is CASSDGAGTSGYTF.

The chain links TRBV11-2 to TRBJ1-2; D remains unclear. Trimming shortened V by 1 base and J by 8 bases, and 20 bases separated the two germline ends. CDR1 is SGHAT and CDR2 is FQNNGV in the germline V gene. The CDR3 spans 16 residues. This chain's CDR3 is CASSLGLEEVGGGYTF. The CDR3 DNA reads as TGTGCCAGCAGCTTAGGCTTGGAAGAGGTCGGTGGAGGCTACACCTTC.

V usage is TRBV28 and J usage is TRBJ2-2; unclear D gene. The germline V gene encodes CDR1 MDHEN and CDR2 SYDVKM. Trimming took 6 bases from V and 1 from J, leaving 3 bases between them. This CDR3 has 12 amino acids. CDR3 protein: CASRGNTGELFF. The CDR3 DNA reads TGTGCCAGCAGAGGGAACACCGGGGAGCTGTTTTTT.

J is TRBJ2-1 and V is TRBV7-9; 10 bases are shared with TRBD1. This CDR3 is built from 15 residues. J lost 7 bases, V lost 10 bases, and 13 bases had no gene match. CDR1 SEHNR and CDR2 FQNEAQ come from the germline V gene (reference sequence). The CDR3, as DNA: TGTGCCACCCTCCTCATTGGACAGGGGGTAAATGAGCAGTTCTTC. This sequence encodes CATLLIGQGVNEQFF. The full variable domain, in which reference TRBV7-9 and TRBJ2-1 provide the parts outside the CDR3, is DTGVSQNPRHKITKRGQNVTFRCDPISEHNRLYWYRQTLGQGPEFLTYFQNEAQLEKSRLLSDRFSAERPKGSFSTLEIQRTEQGDSAMYLCATLLIGQGVNEQFFGPGTRLTVL.

The rearrangement links TRBV29-1 to TRBJ2-3; TRBD1 matches at 8 bases. CDR3 length equals 13 residues. V lost 3 bases to trimming and J lost 4 bases; unmatched junction nucleotides: 3. Germline V gene data show CDR1 as SQVTM and CDR2 as ANQGSEA. Here the CDR3 DNA reads TGCAGCGTTGACAGGGGGCTGTCAGATACGCAGTATTTT. This translates into CSVDRGLSDTQYF.

The genes are TRBV5-5 and TRBJ2-1; TRBD1 might be the D (7 bases). This CDR3 spans 14 amino acids. V lost 9 bases and J 0 bases, leaving 13 bases between the germline ends. The germline V gene encodes CDR1 SGHKS and CDR2 YYEKEE (reference sequence). The CDR3 sequence is CATPGGYSYNEQFF. In nucleotides, the CDR3 is TGTGCCACCCCAGGGGGGTACTCCTACAATGAGCAGTTCTTC.

This clone was observed a single time. V gene TRBV12-5 combines with J gene TRBJ1-2; D might be TRBD1 (5 bases). The V end lost 6 bases, the J end lost 2 bases, and 16 bases lay between the germline ends. The CDR3 has 15 amino acids. In germline, CDR1 is LGHNT, CDR2 FRNRAP. CDR3 sequence: CASGTRGGANYGYTF. In DNA, the CDR3 is TGTGCTAGTGGCACTCGGGGGGGTGCGAACTATGGCTACACCTTC. Together with reference TRBV12-5 and TRBJ1-2, the CDR3 gives the full variable domain: DARVTQTPRHKVTEMGQEVTMRCQPILGHNTVFWYRQTMMQGLELLAYFRNRAPLDDSGMPKDRFSAEMPDATLATLKIQPSEPRDSAVYFCASGTRGGANYGYTFGSGTRLTVV.

The V and J genes are TRBV6-1 and TRBJ1-2; the D is unclear. Germline V CDR1 and CDR2: MNHNS, SASEGT. Trimming stripped 1 base from V and 5 bases from J, with 8 bases between. The CDR3 totals 13 residues. The CDR3 protein is CASSEDGRYGYTF. The CDR3 DNA sequence: TGTGCCAGCAGTGAAGACGGACGATATGGCTACACCTTC.

This chain joins TRBV7-6 and TRBJ2-7, with 7 bases aligning to TRBD2. Germline CDR1 SGHVS, CDR2 FNYEAQ. This CDR3 has 15 amino acids. Unmatched junction bases numbered 12, after V lost 6 bases and J lost 4 bases. This CDR3 reads CASSPPGRETYEQYF. In nucleotides, the CDR3 is TGTGCCAGCAGTCCACCGGGGCGGGAGACGTACGAGCAGTACTTC.

The chain carries TRBV6-1 and TRBJ2-1; D possibly corresponds to TRBD2 (6 bases). CDR1 MNHNS and CDR2 SASEGT come from the germline V gene. With 0 bases removed from V and 1 base from J, the gap between germline ends came to 7 bases. The CDR3 runs 15 residues. CDR3 in amino acids: CASSEAEGSYNEQFF. As DNA, the CDR3 is TGTGCCAGCAGTGAAGCGGAGGGTTCCTACAATGAGCAGTTCTTC.

This clone was seen only once. CDR3 loop: CASSLDRMEYTQYF. DNA of the CDR3: TGTGCCAGCAGCTTAGATAGAATGGAGTATACGCAGTATTTT. This chain links TRBV11-2 with TRBJ2-3; D unclear. This CDR3 has 14 residues. Germline V CDR1 and CDR2: SGHAT, FQNNGV. Trimming took off 0 bases at V and 7 bases at J, with 11 bases between the two ends.

This chain uses TRBV29-1 with TRBJ2-1, with TRBD2 matching over 7 bases. CDR1 and CDR2 from the germline V gene are SQVTM and ANQGSEA. V was clipped by 2 bases and J by 6 bases; unmatched bases: 7. This CDR3 is built from 14 residues. The CDR3 loop reads CSVEKGAGANEQFF. CDR3 bases: TGCAGCGTTGAAAAGGGTGCGGGAGCCAATGAGCAGTTCTTC.

The V gene is TRBV7-9, the J gene TRBJ1-2; 7 positions match TRBD1. Germline-derived CDR1 and CDR2 are SEHNR and FQNEAQ (reference sequence). This CDR3 is built from 19 residues. V lost 3 bases to trimming and J lost 4 bases; unmatched junction nucleotides: 20. The CDR3, as DNA: TGTGCCAGCAGCTTTGGCCCTCGCTTTGACAGGGTATGGAGCTATGGCTACACCTTC. Translated, it gives CASSFGPRFDRVWSYGYTF.

J is TRBJ2-1 and V is TRBV7-9; 7 bases map to TRBD2. V lost 8 bases to trimming and J lost 7 bases; unmatched junction nucleotides: 8. Germline V lookup: CDR1 SEHNR, CDR2 FQNEAQ (reference sequence). This CDR3 has 13 residues. The CDR3 coding sequence is TGTGCCAGCTTCGCGGGAGTTGGGAATGAGCAGTTCTTC. It is translated as CASFAGVGNEQFF.

The V call is TRBV6-5, the J call TRBJ1-5; a possible D gene is TRBD1 (6 bases). V was shortened by 7 bases and J by 3 bases, with 10 bases between the two germline ends. CDR3 size: 13 residues. Germline CDR1 is MNHEY and CDR2 is SVGAGI. CDR3 residues: CASTDSANQPQHF. In nucleotides, the CDR3 is TGTGCCAGCACGGACAGTGCCAATCAGCCCCAGCATTTT.

V gene TRBV4-2 combines with J gene TRBJ2-1, with D perhaps matching TRBD2 (6 bases). V lost 1 base and J 5 bases, leaving 15 bases between the germline ends. The CDR3 length is 16 residues. Looked up from germline, CDR1 is LGHNA and CDR2 is YNFKEQ. The CDR3 DNA reads as TGTGCCAGCAGCCAAGTTACGGCTAGCGAGCACAATGAGCAGTTCTTC. Its translation is CASSQVTASEHNEQFF.

The rearrangement uses TRBV4-2 and TRBJ2-4; the match to TRBD2 covers 10 bases. Unmatched junction bases numbered 4, after V lost 0 bases and J lost 5 bases. The CDR3 loop spans 16 amino acids. Germline values: CDR1 LGHNA, CDR2 YNFKEQ. CDR3 in amino acids: CASSQDASGSENIQYF. Here the CDR3 DNA reads TGTGCCAGCAGCCAAGATGCTAGCGGGAGCGAAAACATTCAGTACTTC.

The chain joins TRBV27 to TRBJ2-2, with D uncertain. V dropped 6 bases and J dropped 3 bases, with 5 bases sitting between them. Germline-derived CDR1 and CDR2 are MNHEY and SMNVEV (reference sequence). The CDR3 runs to 12 residues. CDR3 amino acids: CASRPHTGELFF. DNA of the CDR3: TGTGCCAGCAGACCTCACACCGGGGAGCTGTTTTTT.

The chain is built from TRBV7-9 and TRBJ2-2; D may be TRBD1 (6 bases). The CDR3 runs to 16 residues. The germline V and J ends were trimmed by 0 bases and 6 bases, with 14 bases remaining between them. Germline V gene sequence: CDR1 SEHNR, CDR2 FQNEAQ (reference sequence). The CDR3 protein is CASSLATGRRAGELFF. The CDR3 nucleotides are TGTGCCAGCAGCTTAGCCACAGGGCGGCGCGCCGGGGAGCTGTTTTTT.